Below, 30 T cell receptor beta chains from the same sample are listed, as sequenced in a study of blood T cell repertoires in COVID-19. The assay was immunoSEQ multiplex PCR, and TCRdb's table has in-frame clones only and misses some. The data hold hundreds of thousands of clones, with approximately 80% observed a single time. The specimen was PBMCs or T cells enriched from blood (not recorded which). The receptors come from a young man with acute COVID-19.

The chain links TRBV10-3 to TRBJ2-1, with TRBD2 identical over 7 bases. V was clipped by 3 bases and J by 8 bases; unmatched bases: 13. The CDR3 consists of 16 residues. Germline V lookup: CDR1 ENHRY, CDR2 SYGVKD. The chain's CDR3 is CAISDRDYPNWDEQFF. CDR3 DNA sequence: TGTGCCATCAGTGACAGGGACTACCCCAATTGGGATGAGCAGTTCTTC.

The chain uses TRBV9 and TRBJ1-1; TRBD1 matches at 7 bases. This CDR3 region has 13 residues. Germline CDR1 and CDR2: SGDLS and YYNGEE. Germline trimming cut 4 bases from V and 1 base from J; bases unmatched to any gene: 1. The CDR3: CASSPGGNTEAFF. The CDR3 DNA is TGTGCCAGCAGCCCAGGGGGGAACACTGAAGCTTTCTTT.

This chain connects TRBV27 to TRBJ1-3; D might be TRBD1 (6 bases). The germline gives CDR1 MNHEY, CDR2 SMNVEV (reference sequence). With 0 bases removed from V and 0 bases from J, the gap between germline ends came to 18 bases. This CDR3 contains 19 residues. CDR3 sequence reads: CASSLSRGDIVRSGNTIYF. The CDR3 DNA is TGTGCCAGCAGTTTATCGAGAGGGGACATTGTGCGCTCTGGAAACACCATATATTTT.

This clone was seen only a few times. The chain's CDR3 is CASSDRGTGELFF. The CDR3 DNA reads TGTGCCAGCAGTGACAGGGGCACCGGGGAGCTGTTTTTT. The chain combines TRBV6-4 with TRBJ2-2; D possibly corresponds to TRBD1 (5 bases). This CDR3 is 13 amino acids long. V was clipped by 2 bases and J by 4 bases, with 5 bases between them. Germline CDR1 and CDR2: MRHNA and SNTAGT.

In this sample, this clone turned up a few times. The V and J genes are TRBV7-9 and TRBJ2-4; 9 nucleotides line up with TRBD1. The CDR3 length is 17 residues. Per germline, CDR1 SEHNR and CDR2 FQNEAQ (reference sequence). The junction had 9 bases not matched to a gene; V was cut back by 5 bases and J by 1 base. Here the CDR3 reads CASSRGTGTSAKNIQYF. For the CDR3, the DNA is TGTGCCAGCAGCCGGGGGACAGGGACCTCGGCCAAAAACATTCAGTACTTC.

This clone was seen only a few times. This chain joins TRBV25-1 and TRBJ1-1; D is perhaps TRBD1 (6 bases). The germline V gene encodes CDR1 MGHDK and CDR2 SYGVNS. Trimming shortened V by 6 bases and J by 6 bases, and 11 bases separated the two germline ends. The CDR3 has 12 amino acids. CDR3 protein: CASRRGGAEAFF. CDR3 bases: TGTGCCAGCAGGCGGGGGGGCGCTGAAGCTTTCTTT.

This clone has just a few counts. V is TRBV6-5 and J is TRBJ2-7; no reliable D call. CDR1 is MNHEY and CDR2 is SVGAGI in the germline V gene. CDR3 length: 14 residues. V dropped 6 bases and J dropped 3 bases, with 15 bases sitting between them. The chain's CDR3 is CASSANFNSYEQYF. The CDR3 nucleotides are TGTGCCAGCAGCGCAAACTTTAACAGCTACGAGCAGTACTTC.

This chain uses TRBV4-2 with TRBJ1-1; 10 bases fit TRBD1. There are 15 residues in the CDR3. Germline trimming cut 3 bases from V and 5 bases from J; bases unmatched to any gene: 6. The germline gives CDR1 LGHNA, CDR2 YNFKEQ. The CDR3 nucleotides are TGTGCCAGCAGCCACGACAGGGGGCGGAGTACTGAAGCTTTCTTT. It specifies CASSHDRGRSTEAFF.

The chain has TRBV11-3 and TRBJ1-1; maybe TRBD1 (5 bases). CDR1 is SGHNT and CDR2 is YENEEA in the germline V gene. The CDR3 runs to 13 residues. V was trimmed by 5 bases and J by 5 bases, leaving 12 bases between them. CDR3 sequence (DNA): TGTGCCAGCAGCCGGGGGTCTAATACTGAAGCTTTCTTT. Its translation: CASSRGSNTEAFF.

This clone has only a few counts. V gene TRBV5-4 combines with J gene TRBJ2-7; D possibly corresponds to TRBD1 (6 bases). CDR1 SGHNT and CDR2 YYREEE come from the germline V gene (reference sequence). The CDR3 has 14 amino acids. Between the trimmed V and J ends, which lost 0 bases and 5 bases, there was a span of 12 bases. CDR3 DNA: TGTGCCAGCAGCTTGGGGCAGGGGCGGAACGAGCAGTACTTC. This translates into CASSLGQGRNEQYF.

The chain links TRBV27 to TRBJ1-1; TRBD1 matches at 8 bases. The CDR3 has 16 residues. V lost 4 bases and J lost 2; bases outside the gene matches: 9. Germline CDR1 MNHEY, CDR2 SMNVEV (reference sequence). The CDR3 is CASSSLAGGLNTEAFF. The CDR3 bases are TGTGCCAGCAGTTCACTTGCAGGGGGCCTAAACACTGAAGCTTTCTTT.

This sequence joins TRBV5-1 and TRBJ1-1, with unresolved D. The V end lost 1 base, the J end lost 5 bases, and 15 bases lay between the germline ends. The length of the CDR3 is 15 residues. CDR1 and CDR2 from the germline V gene are SGHRS and YFSETQ. The CDR3 nucleotides read TGCGCCAGCAGCTTGAACTCGGGGAGTCGGACTGAAGCTTTCTTT. Protein: CASSLNSGSRTEAFF.

The chain uses TRBV28 and TRBJ2-1; perhaps TRBD2 as D (7 bases). This CDR3 has 15 amino acids. In germline, CDR1 is MDHEN, CDR2 SYDVKM. Trimming took off 3 bases at V and 5 bases at J, with 14 bases between the two ends. The CDR3 bases are TGTGCCAGCAGTTTCGGGGGCGGGGGTGACAATGAGCAGTTCTTC. It translates to CASSFGGGGDNEQFF.

The chain is built from TRBV6-5 and TRBJ1-1; D not certain. Trimming left V 2 bases short and J 4 bases short, with 11 bases between. CDR1 is MNHEY, CDR2 SVGAGI, per germline. This CDR3 contains 14 residues. The CDR3 here is CASSYAESLTEAFF. DNA of the CDR3: TGTGCCAGCAGTTACGCAGAAAGTCTCACTGAAGCTTTCTTT.

V is TRBV30 and J is TRBJ2-6, with 12 nucleotides matching TRBD1. CDR1 is GTSNPN, CDR2 SVGIG, per germline (reference sequence). This CDR3 has 21 amino acids. The junction had 15 bases not matched to a gene; V was cut back by 0 bases and J by 3 bases. The CDR3 DNA follows: TGTGCCTGGAGTGTCGCAACTTTTCCGGGACAGGGGGCTCGTGGGGCCAACGTCCTGACTTTC. Residues: CAWSVATFPGQGARGANVLTF.

The V and J genes are TRBV3-1 (or the pseudogene TRBV3-2) and TRBJ2-7; 7 bases align to TRBD1. Germline CDR1 reads LGHDT; CDR2 reads YNNKEL (reference sequence). V lost 5 bases, J lost 5 bases, and 9 bases stayed unmatched. The CDR3 covers 14 residues. The CDR3 spells CASSARGSGHEQYF. In DNA, the CDR3 is TGTGCCAGCAGCGCCAGGGGGAGCGGCCACGAGCAGTACTTC.

CDR3 DNA: TGTGCCAGCAGCCAAGGGACTAGCGGGGGCGGGGAGCTGTTTTTT. This codes for CASSQGTSGGGELFF. The gene calls are TRBV7-3 and TRBJ2-2; TRBD2 matches at 14 bases. Unmatched junction bases numbered 3, after V lost 5 bases and J lost 7 bases. Germline V lookup: CDR1 SGHTA, CDR2 FQGTGA. The length of the CDR3 is 15 residues.

This clone was seen more than once but under ten times. Other DNA sequences within the sample encode an identical CDR3. This chain uses TRBV29-1 with TRBJ1-3; D is uncertain. Deletions cut 4 bases from V and 3 bases from J, with 13 bases between. CDR1 is SQVTM, CDR2 ANQGSEA, per germline. There are 14 residues in the CDR3. The CDR3 loop is CSVGLGQVGNTIYF. The CDR3 DNA reads TGCAGCGTTGGTTTAGGCCAGGTTGGAAACACCATATATTTT.

The chain uses TRBV12-5 and TRBJ2-1, with D maybe TRBD1 (6 bases). Germline CDR1 and CDR2: LGHNT and FRNRAP. The CDR3 extends over 14 amino acids. V lost 1 base and J lost 8, with 12 bases in between. As DNA, the CDR3 is TGTGCTAGTGGTTTGGGGGGACATCTTGATGAGCAGTTCTTC. Translating gives CASGLGGHLDEQFF.

CDR3 in amino acids: CASSDLSGNTEAFF. For the CDR3, the DNA is TGTGCCAGCAGTGACCTCTCGGGGAACACTGAAGCTTTCTTT. The rearrangement uses TRBV2 and TRBJ1-1; no reliable D call. This CDR3 has 14 amino acids. V was shortened by 3 bases and J by 1 base, with 9 bases between the two germline ends. CDR1 is SNHLY and CDR2 is FYNNEI in the germline V gene. Together with reference TRBV2 and TRBJ1-1, the CDR3 gives the full variable domain: EPEVTQTPSHQVTQMGQEVILRCVPISNHLYFYWYRQILGQKVEFLVSFYNNEISEKSEIFDDQFSVERPDGSNFTLKIRSTKLEDSAMYFCASSDLSGNTEAFFGQGTRLTVV.

Remarks on this clone: Distinct nucleotide sequences in the sample also encode this CDR3. J is TRBJ2-7 and V is TRBV24-1, with D tentatively TRBD2 (5 bases). CDR3 length: 13 residues. Germline CDR1 KGHDR, CDR2 SFDVKD. V lost 1 base to trimming and J lost 4 bases, with 7 bases between them. CDR3 in amino acids: CATSDFRGYEQYF. The CDR3 bases are TGTGCCACCAGTGATTTTCGAGGGTACGAGCAGTACTTC.

The rearrangement joins TRBV27 to TRBJ2-1; D may be TRBD2 (6 bases). Germline loops: CDR1 MNHEY, CDR2 SMNVEV (reference sequence). The CDR3 is 14 amino acids. Between the trimmed V and J ends, which lost 7 bases and 10 bases, there was a span of 20 bases. The CDR3 loop is CASISIMGGEEQFF. The CDR3 DNA reads as TGTGCCAGCATTTCCATTATGGGGGGTGAGGAGCAGTTCTTC.

The chain carries TRBV24-1 and TRBJ2-1; 9 bases map to TRBD1. The CDR3 is 15 amino acids. The V segment lost 3 bases and the J segment 4 bases; nucleotides outside the gene matches: 3. Germline loops: CDR1 KGHDR, CDR2 SFDVKD. CDR3: CATSDPGTGYNEQFF. As DNA, the CDR3 is TGTGCCACCAGTGATCCCGGGACAGGGTACAATGAGCAGTTCTTC.

Only one count was recorded for this clone. The rearrangement joins TRBV19 to TRBJ1-1; D ambiguous. CDR1 and CDR2 (germline): LNHDA, SQIVND (reference sequence). V was cut by 3 bases and J by 7 bases, with 15 bases left in between. The length of the CDR3 is 14 residues. The CDR3, as DNA: TGTGCCAGTAGTATCTTAAATCGTCAGAATGAAGCTTTCTTT. Amino acid sequence: CASSILNRQNEAFF.

The genes are TRBV11-2 and TRBJ2-7; 7 bases fit TRBD1. Germline V gives CDR1 SGHAT, CDR2 FQNNGV. The CDR3 loop spans 14 amino acids. J lost 5 bases, V lost 5 bases, and 9 bases had no gene match. As DNA, the CDR3 is TGTGCCAGCAGCCCGACAGGGAAGGTCCACGAGCAGTACTTC. This sequence encodes CASSPTGKVHEQYF.

The CDR3 region is CASSPDRGQGYTF. CDR3 nucleotides: TGTGCCAGCAGTCCCGACAGGGGGCAGGGCTACACCTTC. The chain uses TRBV6-5 and TRBJ1-2, with 10 bases aligning to TRBD1. The CDR3 sequence is 13 residues long. V was clipped by 5 bases and J by 8 bases; unmatched bases: 5. Looked up from germline, CDR1 is MNHEY and CDR2 is SVGAGI.

The V gene is TRBV11-1, the J gene TRBJ2-7; TRBD2 is a possible D gene (5 bases). V was trimmed by 3 bases and J by 3 bases, leaving 15 bases between them. This CDR3 is 15 amino acids long. Per germline, CDR1 SGHAT and CDR2 FQDESV (reference sequence). DNA of the CDR3: TGTGCCAGCAGCTTGGCGGAGGCGCCAATCTACGAGCAGTACTTC. Its translation is CASSLAEAPIYEQYF. The full variable domain, completed using reference TRBV11-1 and TRBJ2-7, is EAEVAQSPRYKITEKSQAVAFWCDPISGHATLYWYRQILGQGPELLVQFQDESVVDDSQLPKDRFSAERLKGVDSTLKIQPAELGDSAMYLCASSLAEAPIYEQYFGPGTRLTVT.

CDR3 DNA: TGTGCCAGTCGCGAGACAGTCTATGGCTACACCTTC. Its translation: CASRETVYGYTF. The V gene is TRBV19, the J gene TRBJ1-2; possibly TRBD1 for D (5 bases). The germline V gene encodes CDR1 LNHDA and CDR2 SQIVND (reference sequence). The CDR3 is 12 residues long. Trimming cost V 8 bases and J 4 bases, with 11 bases left between them.

The V and J genes are TRBV9 and TRBJ2-7; D is perhaps TRBD1 (9 bases). V lost 3 bases and J lost 2, with 15 bases in between. The CDR3 is 15 residues long. Germline-derived CDR1 and CDR2 are SGDLS and YYNGEE. The CDR3 spells CASSAGGTGPYEQYF. CDR3 DNA: TGTGCCAGCAGCGCGGGGGGGACAGGGCCCTACGAGCAGTACTTC.

The table lists this clone with a count of one. The rearrangement joins TRBV7-9 to TRBJ2-1; 11 bases map to TRBD2. CDR3 length equals 15 residues. Trimming took 5 bases from V and 5 from J; bases not matched to a gene: 5. Germline CDR1 reads SEHNR; CDR2 reads FQNEAQ (reference sequence). CDR3 sequence reads: CASSHSGGAHNEQFF. The CDR3 region has the DNA TGTGCCAGCAGCCATAGCGGGGGGGCCCACAATGAGCAGTTCTTC.